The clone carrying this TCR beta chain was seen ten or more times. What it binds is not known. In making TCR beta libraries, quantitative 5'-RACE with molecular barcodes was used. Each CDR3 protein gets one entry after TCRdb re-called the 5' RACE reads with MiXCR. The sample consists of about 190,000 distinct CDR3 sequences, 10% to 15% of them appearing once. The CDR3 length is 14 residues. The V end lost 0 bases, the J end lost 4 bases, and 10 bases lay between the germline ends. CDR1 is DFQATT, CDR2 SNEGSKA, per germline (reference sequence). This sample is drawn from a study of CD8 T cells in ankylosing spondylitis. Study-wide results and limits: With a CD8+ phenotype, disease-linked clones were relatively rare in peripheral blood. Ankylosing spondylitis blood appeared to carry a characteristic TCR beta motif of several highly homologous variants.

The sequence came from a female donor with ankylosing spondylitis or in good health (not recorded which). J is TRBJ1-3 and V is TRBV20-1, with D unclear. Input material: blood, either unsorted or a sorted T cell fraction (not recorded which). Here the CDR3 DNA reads TGCAGTGCTAGAGATATGTCAGAGGGAAACACCATATATTTT. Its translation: CSARDMSEGNTIYF.